A selection of T cell receptor beta chains follows, all from one sample in a study of blood T cell repertoires in COVID-19. Assay: immunoSEQ multiplex PCR; the TCRdb copy retains only in-frame clones and omits some. The profile shows roughly 400,000 clones, 88% of them singletons. Source material: PBMCs or T cells enriched from blood (not recorded which). These receptors were obtained from a woman between 18 and 30 years old who had been exposed to COVID-19. Both conserved end residues are part of each CDR3. Fields, in order: J gene, D gene, V gene, clone size, CDR3 DNA, CDR3 protein. A D gene is named only where the DNA matches it firmly. Clone sizes are given selectively: once, few, many, or a class where the clone is expanded.

>TRBJ2-1|NA|TRBV27|NA
TGTGCCAGCGCAATTGCTAGCGGAGGGGGGACCTACAATGAGCAGTTCTTC
CASAIASGGGTYNEQFF
>TRBJ2-7|NA|TRBV5-1|once
TGCGCCAGCAGCTATGGAAGGGGCGAGCAGTACTTC
CASSYGRGEQYF
>TRBJ1-2|NA|TRBV4-1|NA
TGCGCCAGCAGCCAAGATGCGGGGATGGGCTATGGCTACACCTTC
CASSQDAGMGYGYTF
>TRBJ2-7|NA|TRBV27|NA
TGTGCCAGCAGTTTATCGCAGGGCACCTACGAGCAGTACTTC
CASSLSQGTYEQYF
>TRBJ2-5|NA|TRBV18|NA
TGTGCCAGCGCAACCAACGGGGGGCGAGAGACCCAGTACTTC
CASATNGGRETQYF
>TRBJ2-1|TRBD2|TRBV9|NA
TGTGCCAGCAGCGTAGTTAGCGGGACCTCCTACAATGAGCAGTTCTTC
CASSVVSGTSYNEQFF
>TRBJ1-6|NA|TRBV5-4|NA
TGTGCCAGCAGCCCGGGTCTAAATAATTCACCCCTCCACTTT
CASSPGLNNSPLHF
>TRBJ1-1|NA|TRBV3-1/TRBV3-2|NA
TGTGCCAGCAGCCAAGGAGGGGGTGGAATGAACACTGAAGCTTTCTTT
CASSQGGGGMNTEAFF
>TRBJ2-3|NA|TRBV10-3|NA
TGTGCCATCAGTGAGTTGGGGGCGCAAGATACGCAGTATTTT
CAISELGAQDTQYF
>TRBJ2-2|NA|TRBV27|NA
TGTGCCAGCAGTTCCCTGGGGGGTTCAGGGGAGCTGTTTTTT
CASSSLGGSGELFF
>TRBJ1-2|NA|TRBV4-3|once
TGCGCCAGCAGCCAAGATCTAGGGGTACCCTATGGCTACACCTTC
CASSQDLGVPYGYTF
>TRBJ1-2|TRBD1|TRBV18|NA
TGTGCCAGCTCCCTCAATACGGACAGGGGGAACTATGGCTACACCTTC
CASSLNTDRGNYGYTF
>TRBJ1-2|NA|TRBV20-1|NA
TGCAGTGTAGGGGTACTCTATGGCTACACCTTC
CSVGVLYGYTF
>TRBJ2-3|NA|TRBV28|NA
TGTGCCAGCAGCTCGGACATCAATACGCAGTATTTT
CASSSDINTQYF
>TRBJ2-2|NA|TRBV5-6|NA
TGTGCCAGCACCCCCGATGGGGGGGGCAACACCGGGGAGCTGTTTTTT
CASTPDGGGNTGELFF
>TRBJ1-5|NA|TRBV5-1|NA
TGCGCCAGCAGCTTAGGGGGAACGGGGCAGCCCCAGCATTTT
CASSLGGTGQPQHF
>TRBJ2-1|TRBD2|TRBV9|NA
TGTGCCAGCAGCGTAGAAATTAGCGGGCACTACAATGAGCAGTTCTTC
CASSVEISGHYNEQFF
>TRBJ2-7|TRBD1|TRBV10-2|NA
TGCGCCAGCAGCCTGCAGGGACAGCCCTTTTACTTC
CASSLQGQPFYF
>TRBJ1-2|NA|TRBV5-5|NA
TGTGCCAGCAGCTTGGAGTCGGCCAGGGATGGCTACACCTTC
CASSLESARDGYTF
>TRBJ2-7|TRBD1|TRBV12-5|NA
TGTGCTAGTGGTTTGGCCCCGGGACAGGGGGCCGAGCAGTACTTC
CASGLAPGQGAEQYF
>TRBJ1-2|TRBD1|TRBV11-1|NA
TGTGCCAGCAGCAGGACAGGGGGCGACTATGGCTACACCTTC
CASSRTGGDYGYTF
>TRBJ1-6|NA|TRBV25-1|NA
TGTGCCAGCACTTCCCTTGTCGATTCACCCCTCCACTTT
CASTSLVDSPLHF
>TRBJ1-6|NA|TRBV28|NA
TGTGCCAGCAGTTCCCCGGGCAGGGAACACTCCTATAATTCACCCCTCCACTTT
CASSSPGREHSYNSPLHF
>TRBJ1-5|NA|TRBV21-1|once
TGTGCCAGCAGCAAACCGATAGACAGCCGCAATCAGCCCCAGCATTTT
CASSKPIDSRNQPQHF
>TRBJ1-5|NA|TRBV27|few
TGTGCCAGCAGTTTAGGGGCCTTTAGCAATCAGCCCCAGCATTTT
CASSLGAFSNQPQHF
>TRBJ2-7|NA|TRBV28|NA
TGTGCCAGCAGTCCTCTTAGCAGGGGTCGTAGTCACGAGCAGTACTTC
CASSPLSRGRSHEQYF
>TRBJ2-7|TRBD2|TRBV29-1|NA
TGCAGCGTTGTTTCTAGCGGGTCGTACTACGAGCAGTACTTC
CSVVSSGSYYEQYF
>TRBJ1-4|TRBD1|TRBV5-1|NA
TGCGCCAGCAGCTTGGCCTTGCGTGGGACAGGGGATGAAAAACTGTTTTTT
CASSLALRGTGDEKLFF
>TRBJ2-1|NA|TRBV2|NA
TGTGCCAGCAGTGAACGGGACACCGATTCCTACAATGAGCAGTTCTTC
CASSERDTDSYNEQFF
>TRBJ2-2|NA|TRBV30|NA
TGTGCCGGAGCCCAGGGAAGAGGGGAGCTGTTTTTT
CAGAQGRGELFF
>TRBJ1-4|NA|TRBV18|once
TGTGCCAGCTCACCATGGGGGCAGGGCGCTGAAAAACTGTTTTTT
CASSPWGQGAEKLFF
>TRBJ2-3|NA|TRBV29-1|NA
TGCAGCGCTGGGCAGGGGCGTTCTAGCACAGATACGCAGTATTTT
CSAGQGRSSTDTQYF
>TRBJ2-1|NA|TRBV5-1|NA
TGCGCCAGCAGCTTGGCAGGGTGGGATGAGCAGTTCTTC
CASSLAGWDEQFF
>TRBJ1-5|TRBD1|TRBV28|NA
TGTGCCAGCAGTTCGACAGGGGCCAATCAGCCCCAGCATTTT
CASSSTGANQPQHF
>TRBJ2-7|NA|TRBV28|NA
TGTGCCAGCAGTTTAGAGGGTATCCCCTACGAGCAGTACTTC
CASSLEGIPYEQYF
>TRBJ2-1|NA|TRBV27|NA
TGTGCCAGCAGTTTATCGGGAGGATTACCTAACAATGAGCAGTTCTTC
CASSLSGGLPNNEQFF
>TRBJ1-5|TRBD1|TRBV30|NA
TGTGCCTGGAGTTCACAGGGGGGATTGACTGATCATAGCAATCAGCCCCAGCATTTT
CAWSSQGGLTDHSNQPQHF
>TRBJ2-1|TRBD2|TRBV11-2|NA
TGTGCCAGCAGCTTAGTGGCTGGACTAGCGGGAGTTGGGGAGCAGTTCTTC
CASSLVAGLAGVGEQFF
>TRBJ1-1|NA|TRBV3-1/TRBV3-2|NA
TGTGCCAGCAGCCAAGAGTGGGGGGTCACTGAAGCTTTCTTT
CASSQEWGVTEAFF
>TRBJ2-7|NA|TRBV28|NA
TGTGCCAACACGCCCGGGGGTCGGAGCTCCTACGAGCAGTACTTC
CANTPGGRSSYEQYF
>TRBJ2-1|NA|TRBV24-1|NA
TGTGCCACCAGTGACCCCGGGTCCTCCTACAATGAGCAGTTCTTC
CATSDPGSSYNEQFF
>TRBJ2-5|NA|TRBV12-3/TRBV12-4|NA
TGTGCCAGCAGTTCTCAGGGGCGAGAGACCCAGTACTTC
CASSSQGRETQYF
>TRBJ1-4|TRBD1|TRBV19|NA
TGTGCCAGTAAGGGGCCTAGGACAGGAGAAAAACTGTTTTTT
CASKGPRTGEKLFF
>TRBJ2-2|NA|TRBV10-2|NA
TGCGCCAGCGGGGGGGAACAGGGCCCGAACACCGGGGAGCTGTTTTTT
CASGGEQGPNTGELFF
>TRBJ2-5|NA|TRBV6-6|NA
TGTGCCAGCAGGGAGGGCCTTGGCCAAGAGACCCAGTACTTC
CASREGLGQETQYF
>TRBJ2-6|TRBD2|TRBV5-1|NA
TGCGCCAGCAAGCGGGGCCTCGGCTCTGGGGCCAACGTCCTGACTTTC
CASKRGLGSGANVLTF
>TRBJ1-2|NA|TRBV7-9|NA
TGTGCCAGCAGTTATACAGCCGACTATGGCTACACCTTC
CASSYTADYGYTF
>TRBJ2-7|TRBD1|TRBV9|NA
TGTGCCAGCGGATCGGGACAGCTAACCTACGAGCAGTACTTC
CASGSGQLTYEQYF
>TRBJ1-1|NA|TRBV6-5|NA
TGTGCCAGCAGAGGGGCTACAGGGAAATTTGAAGCTTTCTTT
CASRGATGKFEAFF
>TRBJ1-3|NA|TRBV19|NA
TGTGCCAGTAGTATCTCTGGGAGTGGAAACACCATATATTTT
CASSISGSGNTIYF